What follows is one T cell receptor beta chain and its context. Antigen unknown. The CDR3 has 16 residues. Germline V gives CDR1 MGHRA, CDR2 YSYEKL. The V gene end was trimmed by 4 bases and the J gene end by 7 bases; junction bases not matched to a gene: 8. Method: immunoSEQ multiplex PCR; TCRdb's copy keeps in-frame clones and lacks some. This table holds around 50,000 clones, around 93% found once. The record originates from a study of Tregs in tolerant kidney transplant recipients. Related graft donors supplied nonmyeloablative bone marrow transplants, and mixed chimerism was transient. Study-level results: Few patients were studied, so findings need validation in larger groups.

The specimen comprised CD8+ T cells from blood (PBMCs), sampled 24 months after the transplant. The TCR sequence derives from a human patient who received a combined kidney and bone marrow transplant. Some T cells may trace back to the graft donor. The chain recombines TRBV4-1 with TRBJ2-2; 11 bases are shared with TRBD1. In nucleotides, the CDR3 is TGCGCCAGCAGCCCAACGGACAGGGGGCGTATCGGGGAGCTGTTTTTT. It encodes CASSPTDRGRIGELFF.